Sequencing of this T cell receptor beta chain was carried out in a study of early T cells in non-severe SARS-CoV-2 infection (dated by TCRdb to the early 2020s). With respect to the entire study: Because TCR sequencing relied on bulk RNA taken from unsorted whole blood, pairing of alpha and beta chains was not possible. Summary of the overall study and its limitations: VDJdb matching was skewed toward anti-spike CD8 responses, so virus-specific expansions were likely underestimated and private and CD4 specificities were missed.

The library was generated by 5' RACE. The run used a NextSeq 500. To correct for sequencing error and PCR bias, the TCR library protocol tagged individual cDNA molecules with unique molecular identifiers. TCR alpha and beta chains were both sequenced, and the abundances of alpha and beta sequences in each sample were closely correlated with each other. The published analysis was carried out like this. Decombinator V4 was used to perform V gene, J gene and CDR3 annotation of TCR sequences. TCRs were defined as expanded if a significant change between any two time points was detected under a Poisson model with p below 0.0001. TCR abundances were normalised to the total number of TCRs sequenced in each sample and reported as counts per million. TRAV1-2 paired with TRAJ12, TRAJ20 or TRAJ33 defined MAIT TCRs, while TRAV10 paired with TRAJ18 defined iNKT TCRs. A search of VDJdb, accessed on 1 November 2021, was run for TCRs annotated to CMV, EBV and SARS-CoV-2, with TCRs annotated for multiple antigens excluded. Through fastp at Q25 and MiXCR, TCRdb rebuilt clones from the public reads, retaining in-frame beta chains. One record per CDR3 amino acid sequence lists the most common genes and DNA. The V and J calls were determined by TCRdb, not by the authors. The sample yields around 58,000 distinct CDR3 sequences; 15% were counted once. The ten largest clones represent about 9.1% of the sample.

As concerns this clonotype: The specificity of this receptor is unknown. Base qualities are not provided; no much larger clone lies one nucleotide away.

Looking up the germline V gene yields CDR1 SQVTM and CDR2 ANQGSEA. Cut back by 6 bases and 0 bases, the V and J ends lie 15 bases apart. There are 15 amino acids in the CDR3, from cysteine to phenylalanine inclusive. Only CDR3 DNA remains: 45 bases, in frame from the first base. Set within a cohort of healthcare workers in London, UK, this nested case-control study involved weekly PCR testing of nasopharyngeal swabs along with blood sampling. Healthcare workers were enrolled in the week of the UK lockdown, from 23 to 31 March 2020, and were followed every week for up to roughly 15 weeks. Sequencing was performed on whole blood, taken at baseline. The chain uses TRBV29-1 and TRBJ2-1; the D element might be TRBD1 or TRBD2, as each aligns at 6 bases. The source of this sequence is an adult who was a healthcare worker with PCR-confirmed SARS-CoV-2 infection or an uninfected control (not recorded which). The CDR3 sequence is CSVVTTGASYNEQFF. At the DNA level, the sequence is TGCAGCGTAGTTACTACGGGGGCCTCCTACAATGAGCAGTTCTTC.